Below, 30 T cell receptor beta chains from the same sample are listed, as sequenced in a study of cytomegalovirus exposure and HLA in healthy donors. PCR involved 60 Vbeta and 13 Jbeta primers. Produced via immunoSEQ multiplex PCR; TCRdb's table is partial and in-frame only. Its clone listing holds roughly 39,000 clones. Material for sequencing was PBMCs. The receptors here all came from a woman in her thirties in good health and CMV-seropositive.

V and J are TRBV4-1 and TRBJ1-6, with TRBD1 matching over 8 bases. The CDR3 is 18 amino acids. The V segment lost 2 bases and the J segment 5 bases; nucleotides outside the gene matches: 11. CDR1 and CDR2 from the germline V gene are MGHRA and YSYEKL. The CDR3: CASSQKGAGGGDNSPLHF. In nucleotides, the CDR3 is TGCGCCAGCAGCCAAAAAGGGGCAGGGGGCGGCGATAATTCACCCCTCCACTTT.

The chain recombines TRBV7-9 with TRBJ1-5; 9 bases match TRBD1. Germline V gene lookup returns CDR1 SEHNR and CDR2 FQNEAQ (reference sequence). This CDR3 region has 16 residues. V lost 5 bases and J lost 7; bases outside the gene matches: 12. The CDR3 region has the DNA TGTGCCAGCAGCGCCGACTTGACAGGGGGAGGACAGCCCCAGCATTTT. The encoded protein is CASSADLTGGGQPQHF.

The chain uses TRBV5-6 and TRBJ1-5, with TRBD1 matching 7 bases. Germline trimming cut 4 bases from V and 6 bases from J; bases unmatched to any gene: 13. Looked up from germline, CDR1 is SGHDT and CDR2 is YYEEEE. The CDR3 covers 16 residues. The CDR3 nucleotides are TGTGCCAGCAGCGGGTACCAAGACAGGGCGGTTCAGCCCCAGCATTTT. Protein: CASSGYQDRAVQPQHF.

The CDR3 DNA is TGTGCCACCTTCAGGGTTAATGAAAAACTGTTTTTT. The encoded protein is CATFRVNEKLFF. This chain connects TRBV28 to TRBJ1-4; perhaps TRBD1 as D (5 bases). Germline lookup yields CDR1 MDHEN and CDR2 SYDVKM. V lost 10 bases to trimming and J lost 4 bases, with 10 bases between them. The CDR3 spans 12 residues.

CDR3 sequence reads: CASSQLTGYFGYTF. The DNA of the CDR3 is TGCGCCAGCAGCCAACTTACAGGGTATTTCGGCTACACCTTC. This chain connects TRBV4-1 to TRBJ1-2, with D possibly TRBD1 on 6 matching bases. CDR1 is MGHRA, CDR2 YSYEKL, per germline. CDR3 length: 14 amino acids. Trimming pared 2 bases from V and 8 bases from J, leaving 15 bases between.

The CDR3: CSVLLGGDNEQFF. The CDR3 region has the DNA TGCAGCGTCCTGTTGGGGGGTGACAATGAGCAGTTCTTC. This chain links TRBV29-1 with TRBJ2-1, with D perhaps matching TRBD2 (6 bases). The length of the CDR3 is 13 residues. V dropped 6 bases and J dropped 5 bases, with 14 bases sitting between them. Germline V gene sequence: CDR1 SQVTM, CDR2 ANQGSEA.

The chain couples TRBV7-2 to TRBJ2-2, with a possible D match to TRBD2 (7 bases). The germline V gene has CDR1 SGHTA and CDR2 FQGNSA. V was cut by 1 base and J by 5 bases, with 11 bases left in between. The CDR3 runs 15 residues. The CDR3 here is CASSLEGGPTGELFF. The CDR3 DNA sequence: TGTGCCAGCAGCTTAGAGGGGGGGCCGACCGGGGAGCTGTTTTTT.

CDR3 sequence reads: CAIHQGQGRDYGYTF. The CDR3 DNA is TGTGCCATCCACCAAGGTCAGGGTAGGGACTATGGCTACACCTTC. The rearrangement uses TRBV7-9 and TRBJ1-2, with D possibly matching TRBD1 (5 bases). CDR1 is SEHNR and CDR2 is FQNEAQ in the germline V gene (reference sequence). V was clipped by 10 bases and J by 3 bases, with 21 bases between them. The CDR3 is made up of 15 amino acids.

The J gene is TRBJ1-2, the V gene TRBV4-1; perhaps TRBD1 as D (6 bases). This CDR3 comprises 15 residues. The V gene lost 3 bases and the J gene lost 4 bases, with 15 bases spanning the gap. In germline, CDR1 is MGHRA, CDR2 YSYEKL. CDR3 nucleotides: TGCGCCAGCAGCCACCTACCGGAAGGGGGCTATGGCTACACCTTC. Its protein product is CASSHLPEGGYGYTF.

The rearrangement uses TRBV5-6 and TRBJ1-5, with D possibly TRBD1 on 6 matching bases. CDR3 length equals 15 residues. V was clipped by 2 bases and J by 5 bases, with 14 bases between them. CDR1 SGHDT and CDR2 YYEEEE come from the germline V gene. This CDR3 reads CASSLKGKGDQPQHF. The CDR3, as DNA: TGTGCCAGCAGCTTAAAGGGGAAGGGGGATCAGCCCCAGCATTTT. The full variable domain, its missing parts supplied by reference TRBV5-6 and TRBJ1-5, is DAGVTQSPTHLIKTRGQQVTLRCSPKSGHDTVSWYQQALGQGPQFIFQYYEEEERQRGNFPDRFSGHQFPNYSSELNVNALLLGDSALYLCASSLKGKGDQPQHFGDGTRLSIL.

The chain couples TRBV7-2 to TRBJ2-7, with D uncertain. The CDR3 is 11 amino acids. CDR1 and CDR2 from the germline V gene are SGHTA and FQGNSA. V was trimmed by 1 base and J by 7 bases, leaving 5 bases between them. Here the CDR3 DNA reads TGTGCCAGCAGCTTAGTCGGGGAGCAGTACTTC. Translated, it gives CASSLVGEQYF.

This chain joins TRBV2 and TRBJ1-5; D might be TRBD1 (5 bases). V lost 3 bases and J 8 bases, leaving 14 bases between the germline ends. The CDR3 is 14 amino acids. Per the germline V gene, CDR1 is SNHLY and CDR2 is FYNNEI. The CDR3 sequence: CASSDPQGRKPQHF. CDR3 nucleotides: TGTGCCAGCAGTGATCCCCAGGGTCGAAAGCCCCAGCATTTT. Full variable domain (rest looked up from reference TRBV2 and TRBJ1-5): EPEVTQTPSHQVTQMGQEVILRCVPISNHLYFYWYRQILGQKVEFLVSFYNNEISEKSEIFDDQFSVERPDGSNFTLKIRSTKLEDSAMYFCASSDPQGRKPQHFGDGTRLSIL.

This sequence joins TRBV25-1 and TRBJ2-5, with D perhaps matching TRBD1 (6 bases). Matching the DNA end better, TRBJ2-7 makes the J call doubtful. This CDR3 comprises 14 residues. Germline V lookup: CDR1 MGHDK, CDR2 SYGVNS. The CDR3 here is CASSEEQGNYEQYF. CDR3 in DNA: TGTGCCAGCAGTGAAGAACAGGGTAACTACGAGCAGTACTTC.

CDR3 sequence: CASSTQAGQGYGYTF. CDR3 nucleotide sequence: TGTGCCAGCAGCACCCAGGCGGGACAGGGCTATGGCTACACCTTC. The chain uses TRBV5-5 and TRBJ1-2, with 9 positions matching TRBD1. The junction had 8 bases not matched to a gene; V was cut back by 4 bases and J by 4 bases. The germline V gene encodes CDR1 SGHKS and CDR2 YYEKEE (reference sequence). The CDR3 extends over 15 amino acids.

CDR3: CASSRTRYHNEQFF. CDR3 DNA sequence: TGTGCCAGCAGCCGGACTAGATATCACAATGAGCAGTTCTTC. The chain links TRBV5-6 to TRBJ2-1; 7 bases line up with TRBD2. J was trimmed by 5 bases and V by 4 bases; bases with no gene match: 6. This CDR3 is 14 amino acids long. The germline V gene has CDR1 SGHDT and CDR2 YYEEEE.

V gene TRBV6-1 combines with J gene TRBJ1-1; D is ambiguous. The CDR3 totals 16 residues. Trimming cost V 3 bases and J 4 bases, with 18 bases left between them. Germline CDR1 reads MNHNS; CDR2 reads SASEGT. The CDR3 nucleotides are TGTGCCAGCAGTGAGGTTGGAGGTTGGGCGGTCACTGAAGCTTTCTTT. It is translated as CASSEVGGWAVTEAFF.

The genes are TRBV15 and TRBJ1-5; 9 bases match TRBD1. CDR1 and CDR2 from the germline V gene are LNHNV and YYDKDF (reference sequence). The V gene end was trimmed by 5 bases and the J gene end by 6 bases; junction bases not matched to a gene: 11. The CDR3 is 16 residues long. In DNA form, the CDR3 reads TGTGCCACCAGCGGATCCGGGACAGGGCTTGGTCAGCCCCAGCATTTT. This translates into CATSGSGTGLGQPQHF.

The chain carries TRBV6-4 and TRBJ2-3; TRBD2 agrees at 15 bases. V lost 2 bases to trimming and J lost 3 bases; unmatched junction nucleotides: 0. The CDR3 length is 16 residues. Germline loops: CDR1 MRHNA, CDR2 SNTAGT. For the CDR3, the DNA is TGTGCCAGCAGTGACGGGACTAGCGGGGGGACAGATACGCAGTATTTT. Its protein is CASSDGTSGGTDTQYF.

This chain joins TRBV7-2 and TRBJ2-3; 10 bases align to TRBD1. J lost 1 base, V lost 6 bases, and 1 base had no gene match. CDR1 is SGHTA, CDR2 FQGNSA, per germline. This CDR3 comprises 14 residues. DNA for the CDR3: TGTGCCAGCAGGGGGACAGGGGGCACAGATACGCAGTATTTT. It specifies CASRGTGGTDTQYF.

The chain links TRBV27 to TRBJ2-1; D not resolved. Trimming took 7 bases from V and 5 from J, leaving 9 bases between them. The CDR3 is made up of 12 amino acids. Per germline, CDR1 MNHEY and CDR2 SMNVEV (reference sequence). For the CDR3, the DNA is TGTGCCAGCATGTCAGTGAACAATGAGCAGTTCTTC. This encodes CASMSVNNEQFF.

The chain has TRBV2 and TRBJ1-2; D gene unclear. From germline, CDR1 is SNHLY and CDR2 FYNNEI. The CDR3 has 16 amino acids. The V end lost 4 bases, the J end lost 0 bases, and 15 bases lay between the germline ends. CDR3 sequence: CASSAALPTSNYGYTF. The CDR3 nucleotides read TGTGCCAGCAGTGCCGCCCTTCCAACATCTAACTATGGCTACACCTTC.

The rearrangement links TRBV30 to TRBJ1-2; 7 bases line up with TRBD1. After removal of 3 bases from V and 7 bases from J, the junction contained 11 bases not matched to a gene. Germline values: CDR1 GTSNPN, CDR2 SVGIG (reference sequence). This CDR3 has 14 residues. The CDR3 coding sequence is TGTGCCTGGAGCCGATTTACAGGGGAACGTGGCTACACCTTC. It encodes CAWSRFTGERGYTF.

This sequence joins TRBV28 and TRBJ1-5, with D tentatively TRBD1 (6 bases). The CDR3 covers 16 residues. Germline-derived CDR1 and CDR2 are MDHEN and SYDVKM. With 6 bases removed from V and 1 base from J, the gap between germline ends came to 16 bases. This CDR3 reads CASRGTGSLSNQPQHF. The CDR3 region has the DNA TGTGCCAGCAGAGGAACAGGGTCTTTGAGCAATCAGCCCCAGCATTTT.

V is TRBV4-2 and J is TRBJ1-2, with 11 bases matching TRBD1. Germline assignment: CDR1 LGHNA and CDR2 YNFKEQ. The CDR3 covers 15 residues. V lost 0 bases to trimming and J lost 3 bases; unmatched junction nucleotides: 0. CDR3 in amino acids: CASSQEGQGDYGYTF. The CDR3 DNA reads TGTGCCAGCAGCCAAGAGGGACAGGGGGACTATGGCTACACCTTC.

The chain recombines TRBV11-2 with TRBJ1-1; possible D gene TRBD1, 5 bases. The ends were cut back, 8 bases at V and 4 bases at J, with 17 bases in the middle. CDR1 and CDR2 from the germline V gene are SGHAT and FQNNGV. This CDR3 has 14 residues. The CDR3: CASGEGRWSTEAFF. The CDR3 DNA sequence: TGTGCCAGCGGGGAGGGGAGGTGGAGCACTGAAGCTTTCTTT. Looking up the rest from reference TRBV11-2 and TRBJ1-1 gives the full variable domain: EAGVAQSPRYKIIEKRQSVAFWCNPISGHATLYWYQQILGQGPKLLIQFQNNGVVDDSQLPKDRFSAERLKGVDSTLKIQPAKLEDSAVYLCASGEGRWSTEAFFGQGTRLTVV.

This chain joins TRBV6-5 and TRBJ1-1; TRBD1 is a possible D gene (5 bases). Per germline, CDR1 MNHEY and CDR2 SVGAGI. Trimming pared 7 bases from V and 11 bases from J, leaving 14 bases between. The CDR3 is made up of 11 amino acids. CDR3 bases: TGTGCCAGCACCTATGGGGGGAAGGCTTTCTTT. This gives the protein CASTYGGKAFF.

The J gene is TRBJ2-5, the V gene TRBV7-9, with 9 bases fitting TRBD2. The germline CDR1 and CDR2 sequences are SEHNR and FQNEAQ (reference sequence). The CDR3 runs to 14 residues. The J segment lost 2 bases and the V segment lost 11 bases, leaving 9 bases of the junction unmatched. The DNA for the CDR3 is TGTGCCGGCGGGAGCGGGGGGCTTCAAGAGACCCAGTACTTC. This translates into CAGGSGGLQETQYF. Filled out from reference TRBV7-9 and TRBJ2-5, the complete variable domain reads DTGVSQNPRHKITKRGQNVTFRCDPISEHNRLYWYRQTLGQGPEFLTYFQNEAQLEKSRLLSDRFSAERPKGSFSTLEIQRTEQGDSAMYLCAGGSGGLQETQYFGPGTRLLVL.

The chain employs TRBV6-5 and TRBJ2-5; 8 positions agree with TRBD1. CDR1 is MNHEY and CDR2 is SVGAGI in the germline V gene. The junction had 15 bases not matched to a gene; V was cut back by 4 bases and J by 11 bases. The CDR3 is made up of 15 amino acids. The CDR3 here is CASSWTGTGSFDQYF. For the CDR3, the DNA is TGTGCCAGCAGTTGGACCGGGACAGGCTCCTTCGATCAGTACTTC.

This chain connects TRBV6-1 to TRBJ2-7; D may be TRBD1 (6 bases). Germline V gene data show CDR1 as MNHNS and CDR2 as SASEGT. V lost 6 bases and J lost 3, with 15 bases in between. This CDR3 has 14 residues. As DNA, the CDR3 is TGTGCCAGCAGCTTAGAAGGACAGATCTACGAGCAGTACTTC. Translating gives CASSLEGQIYEQYF.

The gene calls are TRBV7-9 and TRBJ1-2; tentative D call: TRBD1 (5 bases). V was clipped by 4 bases and J by 8 bases, with 11 bases between them. The CDR3 runs 12 residues. The germline V gene has CDR1 SEHNR and CDR2 FQNEAQ (reference sequence). The CDR3 protein is CASSSDISGYTF. The DNA of the CDR3 is TGTGCCAGCAGCTCGGACATCTCCGGCTACACCTTC.